The next 30 T cell receptor beta chains were all read from a single sample in a study of beta chain features in type 1 diabetes. Study outcomes and limitations: There was a moderate but significant shortening of TCRB CDR3s in all four CD4+ subsets of Type 1 diabetes patients.

The investigators reverse transcribed all of the isolated RNA, so they sequenced expressed TCRB transcripts. TCRdb's table, derived via immunoSEQ multiplex PCR, lists solely in-frame clones and lacks some. In the table there are a few hundred thousand clones, around 16% of which are singletons. Their antigen targets remain unknown. Sequenced input: naive CD4+ T cells from blood. Receptors originate from a man aged 30 to 45 with type 1 diabetes.

This clone came up a few times. The rearrangement uses TRBV2 and TRBJ1-1; 7 nucleotides align to TRBD1. The germline V gene has CDR1 SNHLY and CDR2 FYNNEI. After removal of 4 bases from V and 3 bases from J, the junction contained 2 bases not matched to a gene. The CDR3 contains 13 residues. The CDR3 coding sequence is TGTGCCAGCAGTGGGGACAGTTACACTGAAGCTTTCTTT. Amino acids: CASSGDSYTEAFF.

The chain joins TRBV7-2 to TRBJ2-1; 8 bases line up with TRBD2. Trimming at V came to 0 bases and at J to 7 bases, leaving 5 bases not matched to a gene. This CDR3 spans 15 amino acids. Germline V gene data show CDR1 as SGHTA and CDR2 as FQGNSA. CDR3 protein: CASSLAGRVFNEQFF. The DNA for the CDR3 is TGTGCCAGCAGCTTAGCCGGGAGGGTATTTAATGAGCAGTTCTTC. Full variable domain (remainder filled in from reference TRBV7-2 and TRBJ2-1): GAGVSQSPSNKVTEKGKDVELRCDPISGHTALYWYRQSLGQGLEFLIYFQGNSAPDKSGLPSDRFSAERTGGSVSTLTIQRTQQEDSAVYLCASSLAGRVFNEQFFGPGTRLTVL.

V is TRBV30 and J is TRBJ1-2; possible D gene TRBD1, 5 bases. Germline CDR1 reads GTSNPN; CDR2 reads SVGIG (reference sequence). The CDR3 consists of 12 residues. The V end lost 3 bases, the J end lost 4 bases, and 9 bases lay between the germline ends. The CDR3 coding sequence is TGTGCCTGGAGCGCAAGGGGCTATGGCTACACCTTC. This codes for CAWSARGYGYTF.

This chain uses TRBV15 with TRBJ2-7; 9 bases agree with TRBD1. The V and J ends lost 6 bases and 1 base, in that order; junction bases with no gene match: 7. Germline assignment: CDR1 LNHNV and CDR2 YYDKDF (reference sequence). This CDR3 comprises 15 residues. The DNA for the CDR3 is TGTGCCACCAGACGAGGGACAGGGACATCCTACGAGCAGTACTTC. Residues: CATRRGTGTSYEQYF. The complete variable domain, with remaining parts taken from reference TRBV15 and TRBJ2-7, reads DAMVIQNPRYQVTQFGKPVTLSCSQTLNHNVMYWYQQKSSQAPKLLFHYYDKDFNNEADTPDNFQSRRPNTSFCFLDIRSPGLGDTAMYLCATRRGTGTSYEQYFGPGTRLTVT.

The V call is TRBV7-9, the J call TRBJ2-2; 10 bases match TRBD2. CDR1 and CDR2 (germline): SEHNR, FQNEAQ (reference sequence). CDR3 length equals 16 residues. V lost 10 bases and J lost 3; bases outside the gene matches: 11. The DNA for the CDR3 is TGTGCCATGGGTGCCACTAGCGGGATTGACACCGGGGAGCTGTTTTTT. It yields the protein CAMGATSGIDTGELFF.

This clone has more than one count but fewer than ten. This chain uses TRBV7-2 with TRBJ2-5; weak D call: TRBD2 (5 bases). The CDR3 is made up of 15 amino acids. The germline CDR1 and CDR2 sequences are SGHTA and FQGNSA. Trimming removed 6 bases from V and 0 bases from J, with 14 bases in between. CDR3 region: CASSPPDSYQETQYF. The CDR3 DNA follows: TGTGCCAGCAGTCCACCGGACTCGTACCAAGAGACCCAGTACTTC.

The chain has TRBV4-1 and TRBJ2-3; D perhaps matches TRBD1 (5 bases). Trimming stripped 2 bases from V and 0 bases from J, with 15 bases between. The CDR3 is 17 amino acids. Per germline, CDR1 MGHRA and CDR2 YSYEKL. The CDR3 DNA sequence: TGCGCCAGCAGCCAACTGACGACAGCCGTTAGCACAGATACGCAGTATTTT. Amino acids: CASSQLTTAVSTDTQYF.

This clone appeared a few times. The V and J genes are TRBV2 and TRBJ2-3, with a possible D match to TRBD2 (6 bases). Germline assignment: CDR1 SNHLY and CDR2 FYNNEI. This CDR3 has 13 residues. V was trimmed by 7 bases and J by 1 base, leaving 9 bases between them. This CDR3 is CASMRDGTDTQYF. CDR3 DNA sequence: TGTGCCAGCATGCGGGATGGCACAGATACGCAGTATTTT.

This chain uses TRBV6-6 with TRBJ2-7, with 11 bases matching TRBD2. CDR1 and CDR2 from the germline V gene are MNHNY and SVGAGI (reference sequence). The CDR3 has 14 residues. The V and J ends lost 6 bases and 8 bases, in that order; junction bases with no gene match: 9. CDR3: CASRPTSGASKQYF. The CDR3, as DNA: TGTGCCAGCAGGCCGACTAGCGGGGCTTCTAAGCAGTACTTC.

The chain recombines TRBV29-1 with TRBJ1-4; D remains unclear. V lost 0 bases to trimming and J lost 5 bases, with 7 bases between them. The CDR3 extends over 13 amino acids. CDR1 SQVTM and CDR2 ANQGSEA come from the germline V gene. The CDR3 reads CSVEDGSNEKLFF. Here the CDR3 DNA reads TGCAGCGTTGAAGATGGTTCGAATGAAAAACTGTTTTTT. The whole variable domain, filled in from reference TRBV29-1 and TRBJ1-4, reads SAVISQKPSRDICQRGTSLTIQCQVDSQVTMMFWYRQQPGQSLTLIATANQGSEATYESGFVIDKFPISRPNLTFSTLTVSNMSPEDSSIYLCSVEDGSNEKLFFGSGTQLSVL.

The V and J genes are TRBV29-1 and TRBJ2-1; 9 bases are shared with TRBD2. The V gene's germline CDR1 is SQVTM and CDR2 ANQGSEA. This CDR3 has 14 amino acids. Trimming at V came to 6 bases and at J to 4 bases, leaving 7 bases not matched to a gene. CDR3 protein: CSVASLAGYNEQFF. In DNA form, the CDR3 reads TGCAGCGTAGCCTCCCTAGCGGGGTACAATGAGCAGTTCTTC.

This clone occurred a few times. This chain links TRBV29-1 with TRBJ2-1; maybe TRBD2 (5 bases). The CDR3 is made up of 12 amino acids. Germline V gene lookup returns CDR1 SQVTM and CDR2 ANQGSEA. CDR3 in DNA: TGCGTATTGAGAAGCGGCTACAATGAGCAGTTCTTC. Protein product: CVLRSGYNEQFF.

This chain connects TRBV4-2 to TRBJ2-1, with 11 bases that match TRBD2. The germline V gene has CDR1 LGHNA and CDR2 YNFKEQ. J gave up 5 bases and V 4 bases, and 4 bases lay outside the gene matches. The CDR3 consists of 15 residues. CDR3 DNA sequence: TGTGCCAGCAGCCCGGGGACTAGCGGTGACAATGAGCAGTTCTTC. This codes for CASSPGTSGDNEQFF.

The chain's CDR3 is CASSYRYSREETQYF. For the CDR3, the DNA is TGTGCCAGCAGTTACCGTTATAGCAGGGAAGAGACCCAGTACTTC. The chain employs TRBV6-5 and TRBJ2-5; maybe TRBD1 (5 bases). Germline V gives CDR1 MNHEY, CDR2 SVGAGI. CDR3 length: 15 amino acids. Trimming removed 2 bases from V and 3 bases from J, with 13 bases in between.

The chain is built from TRBV29-1 and TRBJ2-3, with TRBD2 matching 8 bases. The CDR3 sequence is 15 residues long. After removal of 2 bases from V and 0 bases from J, the junction contained 4 bases not matched to a gene. Germline CDR1 reads SQVTM; CDR2 reads ANQGSEA. This CDR3 reads CSVESSGSSTDTQYF. The CDR3 nucleotides read TGCAGCGTTGAAAGCAGCGGGAGTAGCACAGATACGCAGTATTTT.

The chain joins TRBV28 to TRBJ1-2; the match to TRBD1 covers 9 bases. This CDR3 is 14 amino acids long. The germline V gene encodes CDR1 MDHEN and CDR2 SYDVKM. Losses at the gene ends were 7 bases for V and 6 bases for J; bases not matched to a gene: 9. The CDR3 region is CASISGQGWDGYTF. The CDR3 DNA follows: TGTGCCAGCATATCAGGACAGGGGTGGGATGGCTACACCTTC.

The rearrangement links TRBV9 to TRBJ2-6, with 13 positions matching TRBD2. The CDR3 loop spans 17 amino acids. In germline, CDR1 is SGDLS, CDR2 YYNGEE. V was pared by 3 bases and J by 2 bases, with 2 bases of the junction left unmatched. CDR3 in amino acids: CASSGLAGGPGANVLTF. In DNA, the CDR3 is TGTGCCAGCAGCGGACTAGCGGGAGGACCTGGGGCCAACGTCCTGACTTTC.

V usage is TRBV9 and J usage is TRBJ2-5, with 16 bases aligning to TRBD2. CDR1 is SGDLS, CDR2 YYNGEE, per germline. CDR3 length: 17 amino acids. With 4 bases clipped from V and 3 bases from J, the junction kept 6 bases outside the gene matches. CDR3 amino acids: CASSPGLAGGLEETQYF. Here the CDR3 DNA reads TGTGCCAGCAGCCCGGGACTAGCGGGAGGGCTGGAAGAGACCCAGTACTTC.

This rearrangement joins TRBV4-2 to TRBJ2-3, with TRBD2 identical over 13 bases. The germline V gene encodes CDR1 LGHNA and CDR2 YNFKEQ. The CDR3 consists of 16 residues. V lost 2 bases, J lost 4 bases, and 3 bases stayed unmatched. The CDR3 DNA reads as TGTGCCAGCAGCCAAAGGACTAGCGGGAGTGCAGATACGCAGTATTTT. Its protein is CASSQRTSGSADTQYF.

The chain combines TRBV29-1 with TRBJ2-3, with 7 positions matching TRBD2. Losses at the gene ends were 4 bases for V and 5 bases for J; bases not matched to a gene: 9. There are 14 residues in the CDR3. The germline gives CDR1 SQVTM, CDR2 ANQGSEA. The CDR3 sequence is CSVARRERVDTQYF. As DNA, the CDR3 is TGCAGCGTTGCAAGGCGGGAGCGAGTAGATACGCAGTATTTT.

The sample holds a few counts of this clone. The chain couples TRBV5-4 to TRBJ2-3; D is perhaps TRBD2 (5 bases). V was clipped by 4 bases and J by 5 bases, with 17 bases between them. The CDR3 is made up of 15 amino acids. CDR1 SGHNT and CDR2 YYREEE come from the germline V gene (reference sequence). The CDR3: CASSNPTGAGDTQYF. CDR3 DNA: TGTGCCAGCAGCAACCCGACGGGCGCGGGAGATACGCAGTATTTT.

The chain uses TRBV5-1 and TRBJ2-5, with D uncertain. Germline values: CDR1 SGHRS, CDR2 YFSETQ. This CDR3 is 13 amino acids long. V was trimmed by 4 bases and J by 1 base, leaving 8 bases between them. For the CDR3, the DNA is TGCGCCAGCAGCGAAGTCTTCCAAGAGACCCAGTACTTC. Amino acid sequence: CASSEVFQETQYF.

This clone was picked up a small number of times. The chain joins TRBV29-1 to TRBJ1-2, with D possibly being TRBD1 (5 bases). V was cut by 7 bases and J by 0 bases, with 12 bases left in between. CDR1 and CDR2 from the germline V gene are SQVTM and ANQGSEA. The CDR3 totals 13 residues. CDR3 region: CSARDRANYGYTF. DNA of the CDR3: TGCAGCGCCCGGGACCGAGCTAACTATGGCTACACCTTC.

The V gene is TRBV28, the J gene TRBJ2-6; no firm D call. V lost 5 bases, J lost 0 bases, and 8 bases lay in between. Looked up from germline, CDR1 is MDHEN and CDR2 is SYDVKM. The CDR3 covers 15 residues. CDR3 protein: CASSPIGSGANVLTF. In nucleotides, the CDR3 is TGTGCCAGCAGTCCTATTGGCTCTGGGGCCAACGTCCTGACTTTC.

This clone was seen a handful of times. The CDR3 sequence is CASSLGLAGGSEQFF. The DNA for the CDR3 is TGTGCCAGCAGCTTGGGACTAGCGGGAGGGAGTGAGCAGTTCTTC. This sequence joins TRBV7-2 and TRBJ2-1, with 16 bases fitting TRBD2. The junction had 2 bases not matched to a gene; V was cut back by 3 bases and J by 9 bases. CDR1 and CDR2 from the germline V gene are SGHTA and FQGNSA. This CDR3 comprises 15 residues.

J is TRBJ1-2 and V is TRBV25-1, with 7 bases identical to TRBD1. Germline V gene lookup returns CDR1 MGHDK and CDR2 SYGVNS. With 4 bases clipped from V and 4 bases from J, the junction kept 3 bases outside the gene matches. The CDR3 sequence is 13 residues long. In DNA, the CDR3 is TGTGCCAGCAGTGGAGGACAGGTCTATGGCTACACCTTC. It specifies CASSGGQVYGYTF.

This clone was seen more than once but under ten times. The chain has TRBV29-1 and TRBJ2-3, with 9 positions matching TRBD2. The CDR3 loop spans 17 amino acids. V lost 2 bases to trimming and J lost 8 bases; unmatched junction nucleotides: 17. CDR1 is SQVTM and CDR2 is ANQGSEA in the germline V gene. The DNA for the CDR3 is TGCAGCGTTGAAAGGTCAGGGTATAGCGGGAGCCTAGGTACGCAGTATTTT. Its translation: CSVERSGYSGSLGTQYF.

This clone turned up a few times. V usage is TRBV4-3 and J usage is TRBJ2-1, with TRBD2 matching over 10 bases. The CDR3 length is 16 residues. Germline CDR1 is LGHNA and CDR2 is YSLEER. J was trimmed by 7 bases and V by 4 bases; bases with no gene match: 10. For the CDR3, the DNA is TGCGCCAGCAGCCCCGTTGCTAGCGGGAGCGGGAATGAGCAGTTCTTC. This gives the protein CASSPVASGSGNEQFF.

This clone has a handful of counts. V gene TRBV29-1 combines with J gene TRBJ1-1, with D perhaps matching TRBD1 (5 bases). Germline CDR1 SQVTM, CDR2 ANQGSEA. V gave up 5 bases and J gave up 2 bases, with 12 bases separating them. The CDR3 runs to 13 residues. As DNA, the CDR3 is TGCAGCGTTAGGGGCGTACTTAACACTGAAGCTTTCTTT. Its protein is CSVRGVLNTEAFF. Drawing the rest from reference TRBV29-1 and TRBJ1-1, the complete variable domain is SAVISQKPSRDICQRGTSLTIQCQVDSQVTMMFWYRQQPGQSLTLIATANQGSEATYESGFVIDKFPISRPNLTFSTLTVSNMSPEDSSIYLCSVRGVLNTEAFFGQGTRLTVV.

This clone was seen a handful of times. This chain joins TRBV7-2 and TRBJ1-5, with D maybe TRBD1 (5 bases). The germline V and J ends were trimmed by 5 bases and 12 bases, with 11 bases remaining between them. The CDR3 has 11 amino acids. The germline V gene has CDR1 SGHTA and CDR2 FQGNSA. In DNA, the CDR3 is TGTGCCAGCAGCCAGACAGAGATCCAGCATTTT. The encoded protein is CASSQTEIQHF.